The 9 T cell receptor beta chains below all came from one sample that was sequenced in a study of blood T cell repertoires in COVID-19. The table came from immunoSEQ multiplex PCR; TCRdb's copy has only in-frame clones and leaves some out. There are tens of thousands of clones in the sample; 89% occur only once, and roughly 4.9% lies in the top ten. Sequencing was done on a sample of peripheral blood. The receptors stem from a woman of 80 years or more with active COVID-19.

V gene TRBV19 combines with J gene TRBJ2-3; possible D gene TRBD1, 6 bases. Trimming took off 5 bases at V and 2 bases at J, with 14 bases between the two ends. CDR1 LNHDA and CDR2 SQIVND come from the germline V gene (reference sequence). This CDR3 contains 15 residues. The chain's CDR3 is CASSRRDTLTDTQYF. CDR3 nucleotide sequence: TGTGCCAGTAGTCGAAGGGACACCCTCACAGATACGCAGTATTTT. The variable domain in full, completed from reference TRBV19 and TRBJ2-3, reads DGGITQSPKYLFRKEGQNVTLSCEQNLNHDAMYWYRQDPGQGLRLIYYSQIVNDFQKGDIAEGYSVSREKKESFPLTVTSAQKNPTAFYLCASSRRDTLTDTQYFGPGTRLTVL.

The chain links TRBV4-3 to TRBJ1-2; D is ambiguous. The ends were cut back, 0 bases at V and 4 bases at J, with 15 bases in the middle. The CDR3 loop spans 16 amino acids. CDR1 and CDR2 from the germline V gene are LGHNA and YSLEER. In DNA, the CDR3 is TGCGCCAGCAGCCAAGAGAGAACTTTACCCTCCTATGGCTACACCTTC. Amino acids: CASSQERTLPSYGYTF.

The sample holds one count of this clone. The rearrangement links TRBV7-2 to TRBJ2-5, with 7 bases aligning to TRBD2. This CDR3 region has 14 residues. After removal of 11 bases from V and 4 bases from J, the junction contained 13 bases not matched to a gene. In germline, CDR1 is SGHTA, CDR2 FQGNSA. CDR3 nucleotide sequence: TGTGCCGTACAGAGTGGGAGGGCCGCAGAGACCCAGTACTTC. Translated: CAVQSGRAAETQYF.

V gene TRBV4-1 combines with J gene TRBJ1-1; TRBD1 matches 8 bases. This CDR3 has 14 residues. The germline V gene has CDR1 MGHRA and CDR2 YSYEKL. Trimming cost V 3 bases and J 11 bases; bases outside gene matches: 11. CDR3: CASSHSMGQDRAFF. For the CDR3, the DNA is TGCGCCAGCAGCCATTCGATGGGACAGGACAGGGCTTTCTTT.

The chain couples TRBV4-3 to TRBJ2-1; TRBD1 is a possible D gene (6 bases). The V end lost 1 base, the J end lost 5 bases, and 12 bases lay between the germline ends. Germline V gives CDR1 LGHNA, CDR2 YSLEER. This CDR3 spans 15 amino acids. CDR3 bases: TGCGCCAGCAGCCAAGCGGGGCAGGGGCACAATGAGCAGTTCTTC. Encoded protein: CASSQAGQGHNEQFF.

The chain joins TRBV10-3 to TRBJ2-7, with TRBD2 as a possible D gene (6 bases). The CDR3 contains 15 residues. The V gene's germline CDR1 is ENHRY and CDR2 SYGVKD. Trimming stripped 7 bases from V and 0 bases from J, with 16 bases between. The CDR3 nucleotides read TGTGCCATCACCAACCCAGCGGGCCTCTCCTACGAGCAGTACTTC. Translating gives CAITNPAGLSYEQYF.

This chain uses TRBV18 with TRBJ2-7; the D is unclear. V was shortened by 3 bases and J by 5 bases, with 11 bases between the two germline ends. Germline V gene data show CDR1 as KGHSH and CDR2 as LQKENI. The CDR3 contains 13 residues. The CDR3 DNA reads as TGTGCCAGCTCACCGCAGGCCCAAAACGAGCAGTACTTC. Protein product: CASSPQAQNEQYF.

This chain joins TRBV7-9 and TRBJ2-5; 8 bases are shared with TRBD2. V dropped 5 bases and J dropped 0; count of bases not matched to a gene: 8. Germline V CDR1 and CDR2: SEHNR, FQNEAQ (reference sequence). This CDR3 region has 16 residues. The CDR3 is CASSAGLAPYQETQYF. For the CDR3, the DNA is TGTGCCAGCAGCGCTGGACTAGCCCCCTACCAAGAGACCCAGTACTTC.

The V call is TRBV9, the J call TRBJ2-7, with D hard to call. This CDR3 comprises 12 residues. CDR1 is SGDLS, CDR2 YYNGEE, per germline. V was cut by 4 bases and J by 7 bases, with 12 bases left in between. CDR3 sequence reads: CASSPSASEQYF. The CDR3 nucleotides read TGTGCCAGCAGCCCCTCAGCGAGTGAGCAGTACTTC. The full variable domain, with the rest looked up from reference TRBV9 and TRBJ2-7, is DSGVTQTPKHLITATGQRVTLRCSPRSGDLSVYWYQQSLDQGLQFLIQYYNGEERAKGNILERFSAQQFPDLHSELNLSSLELGDSALYFCASSPSASEQYFGPGTRLTVT.